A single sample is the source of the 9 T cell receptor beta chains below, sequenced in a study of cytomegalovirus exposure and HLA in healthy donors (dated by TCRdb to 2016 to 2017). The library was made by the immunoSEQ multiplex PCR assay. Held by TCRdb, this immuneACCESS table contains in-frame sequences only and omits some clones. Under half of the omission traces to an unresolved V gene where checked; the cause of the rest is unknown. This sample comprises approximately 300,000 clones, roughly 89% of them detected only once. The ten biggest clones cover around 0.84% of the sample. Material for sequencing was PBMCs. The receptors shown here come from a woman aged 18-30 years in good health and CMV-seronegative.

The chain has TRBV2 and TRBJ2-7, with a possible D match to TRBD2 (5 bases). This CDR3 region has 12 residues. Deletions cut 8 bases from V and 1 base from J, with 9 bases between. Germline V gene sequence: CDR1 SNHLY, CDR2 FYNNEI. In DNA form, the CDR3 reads TGTGCCAGCCTCTCGGGGTCCTACGAGCAGTACTTC. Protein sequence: CASLSGSYEQYF.

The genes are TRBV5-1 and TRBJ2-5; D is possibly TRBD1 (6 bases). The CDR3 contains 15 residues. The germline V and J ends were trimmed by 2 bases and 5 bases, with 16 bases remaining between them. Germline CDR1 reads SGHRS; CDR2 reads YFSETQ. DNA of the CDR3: TGCGCCAGCAGCTTCTCAACAGGGCCTGGGGAGACCCAGTACTTC. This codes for CASSFSTGPGETQYF.

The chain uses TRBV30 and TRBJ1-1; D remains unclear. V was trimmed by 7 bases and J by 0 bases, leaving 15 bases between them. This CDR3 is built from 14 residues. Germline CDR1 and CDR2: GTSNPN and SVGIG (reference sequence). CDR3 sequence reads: CAFRKRGVNTEAFF. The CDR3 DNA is TGTGCCTTCAGAAAACGTGGTGTGAACACTGAAGCTTTCTTT.

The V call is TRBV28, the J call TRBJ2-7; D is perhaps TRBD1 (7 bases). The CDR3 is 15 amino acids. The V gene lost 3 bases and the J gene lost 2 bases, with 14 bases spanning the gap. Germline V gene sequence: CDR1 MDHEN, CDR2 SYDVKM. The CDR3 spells CASSLGGDRTYEQYF. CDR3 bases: TGTGCCAGCAGTTTGGGCGGGGACAGAACCTACGAGCAGTACTTC.

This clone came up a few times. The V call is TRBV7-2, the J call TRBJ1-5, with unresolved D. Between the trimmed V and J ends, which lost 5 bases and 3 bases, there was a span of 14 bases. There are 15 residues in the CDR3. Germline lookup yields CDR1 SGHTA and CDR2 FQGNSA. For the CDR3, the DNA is TGTGCCAGCAGCCCCCAATACGGTTCCAATCAGCCCCAGCATTTT. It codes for CASSPQYGSNQPQHF.

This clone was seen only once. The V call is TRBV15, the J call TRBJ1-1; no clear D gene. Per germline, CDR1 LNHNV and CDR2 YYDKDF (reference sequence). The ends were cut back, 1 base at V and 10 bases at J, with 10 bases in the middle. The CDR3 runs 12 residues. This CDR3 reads CATSRAAEAAFF. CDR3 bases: TGTGCCACCAGCAGAGCGGCGGAGGCAGCTTTCTTT. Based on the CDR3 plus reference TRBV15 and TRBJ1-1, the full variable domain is DAMVIQNPRYQVTQFGKPVTLSCSQTLNHNVMYWYQQKSSQAPKLLFHYYDKDFNNEADTPDNFQSRRPNTSFCFLDIRSPGLGDTAMYLCATSRAAEAAFFGQGTRLTVV.

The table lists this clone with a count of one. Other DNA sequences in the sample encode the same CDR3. For the CDR3, the DNA is TGTGCCAGCAGTTACTCGCGGTCCTACGAGCAGTACTTC. This codes for CASSYSRSYEQYF. The J gene is TRBJ2-7, the V gene TRBV6-5; D gene unclear. CDR3 length: 13 residues. CDR1 is MNHEY and CDR2 is SVGAGI in the germline V gene. V lost 0 bases and J 1 base, leaving 4 bases between the germline ends.

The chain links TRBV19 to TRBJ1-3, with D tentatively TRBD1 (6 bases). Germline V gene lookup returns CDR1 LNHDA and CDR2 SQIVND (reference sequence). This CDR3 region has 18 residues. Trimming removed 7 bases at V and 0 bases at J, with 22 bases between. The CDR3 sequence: CASTITTLGAFSGNTIYF. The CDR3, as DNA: TGTGCCAGTACCATCACGACGTTGGGGGCTTTCTCTGGAAACACCATATATTTT.

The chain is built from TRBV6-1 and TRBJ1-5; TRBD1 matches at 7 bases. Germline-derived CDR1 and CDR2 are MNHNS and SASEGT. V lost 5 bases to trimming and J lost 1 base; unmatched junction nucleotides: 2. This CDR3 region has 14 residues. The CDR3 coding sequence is TGTGCCAGCAGTTCGGGACAGAGCAATCAGCCCCAGCATTTT. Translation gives CASSSGQSNQPQHF.